This T cell receptor beta chain was identified in a study of blood T cell repertoires in COVID-19 (dated by TCRdb to the early 2020s). About the study as a whole: The collaborator samples originated in the United States, Italy and Spain and spanned the acute and convalescent phases of COVID-19. Samples were obtained from the ongoing ImmuneRACE study (first 160 participants) and from 1,000 to 1,500 subjects provided by 6 global collaborators. The repertoires were made available in a free public database intended to serve as a resource for research on the immune response to SARS-CoV-2. The sample metadata nearly always contained a de-identified subject ID, COVID-19 status, age in years and sex. Where available, HLA class I and class II types were obtained from metadata supplied by the sample provider rather than from assay-based typing. The dataset comprised deeply sampled blood TCRbeta repertoires from subjects exposed to, actively infected with, or recovered from COVID-19. The material from the prospective study consisted of cDNA or gDNA derived from T cells, B-cell-depleted T cells, or PBMCs.

A note on this clone: Its antigen remains undetermined. No qualities accompany the bases; no much larger clone lies one base away.

On the study overall, not on this receptor specifically: How much clinical and demographic metadata was included differed by source and by participant, and the metadata was provided uncurated.

The immunoSEQ Assay, a bias-controlled multiplex PCR, was used to amplify TCRbeta CDR3 regions from genomic DNA. In the authors' own workflow: Within the assay, amplification of reference gene primers was used to estimate how many nucleated cells each sample contained. Sequence reads were collapsed and filtered to measure the absolute abundance of every unique TCRbeta CDR3 rearrangement. For each sample, productive Simpson clonality was calculated as the square root of Simpson's diversity index over productive rearrangements. Held by TCRdb, this immuneACCESS table contains in-frame sequences only and omits some clones. Under half of the omission traces to an unresolved V gene where checked; the cause of the rest is unknown. Clone size and V and J calls were adopted from that table, with D and trimming inferred from the DNA. The sample yields around 140,000 clones; more than 65% were counted once. About 10% of the sample is taken by the ten largest.

Whole blood was collected in K2EDTA tubes by collaborating institutions according to the institutions' own protocols. For TCRbeta analysis, collaborator samples were shipped as frozen whole blood, as isolated PBMCs, or as DNA extracted from either sample type. Looking up the germline V gene (reference sequence) yields CDR1 LGHDT and CDR2 YNNKEL. Germline trimming: 4 bases from V, 1 base from J; junction bases outside gene matches: 2. The CDR3, from cysteine to phenylalanine, totals 15 residues. Just CDR3 DNA is preserved here, 45 bases in frame from base 1. The specimen sequenced was peripheral blood. This TCR was sampled from a man aged 55 to 70 with active or convalescent COVID-19. Recombination linked TRBV3-1 (or the pseudogene TRBV3-2) to TRBJ2-3, with 10 bases in between that match TRBD2. Here is the DNA: TGTGCCAGCAGCCCTACTAGCGGGGGCACAGATACGCAGTATTTT. Its amino acids are CASSPTSGGTDTQYF.